Presented here are 5 T cell receptor beta chains from one specimen sequenced in a study of brain T cells in children with intractable seizures. Clones were sequenced by immunoSEQ multiplex PCR, and TCRdb holds only the in-frame ones, with some missing. In the table there are about 320,000 clones, over 90% of which are singletons. Documented time point: blood from clinic visit 5 months post-surgery; TSC patient then seizure free. The starting material was peripheral blood, obtained roughly 5 months after surgery. Every receptor here comes from a boy in the first two years of life with tuberous sclerosis and intractable seizures.

V is TRBV28 and J is TRBJ1-2; D is unresolved. V was clipped by 6 bases and J by 8 bases, with 16 bases between them. The CDR3 is 13 amino acids. Germline CDR1 MDHEN, CDR2 SYDVKM. The CDR3 sequence: CASRPVGFWGYTF. DNA of the CDR3: TGTGCCAGCAGACCCGTAGGGTTCTGGGGCTACACCTTC.

The chain combines TRBV18 with TRBJ1-4, with D hard to call. Looked up from germline, CDR1 is KGHSH and CDR2 is LQKENI. The length of the CDR3 is 13 residues. Between the trimmed V and J ends, which lost 6 bases and 5 bases, there was a span of 10 bases. This chain's CDR3 is CASSPGENEKLFF. As DNA, the CDR3 is TGTGCCAGCTCCCCAGGTGAAAATGAAAAACTGTTTTTT.

For this clone: A read error may produce the germline difference seen at one junction end. V and J are TRBV6-1 and TRBJ1-2, with TRBD1 matching 7 bases. The CDR3 runs 17 residues. In germline, CDR1 is MNHNS, CDR2 SASEGT. CDR3 nucleotide sequence: TGTGTCAGCAGTGAAGCGGGGAGTAAGGGGGCCAACTATGGCTACACCTTC. It encodes CVSSEAGSKGANYGYTF.

J is TRBJ2-1 and V is TRBV14; D ambiguous. V was cut by 2 bases and J by 3 bases, with 5 bases left in between. Per the germline V gene, CDR1 is SGHDN and CDR2 is FVKESK. CDR3 length: 13 residues. The CDR3 sequence: CASSQPDYNEQFF. The CDR3 nucleotides are TGTGCCAGCAGCCAACCAGACTACAATGAGCAGTTCTTC.

To note about this clone: Distinct nucleotide sequences in the sample also encode this CDR3. This sequence joins TRBV5-4 and TRBJ2-3, with 11 bases identical to TRBD2. This CDR3 has 16 residues. The trim removed 0 bases at V and 2 bases at J, leaving 2 bases unmatched. CDR1 and CDR2 (germline): SGHNT, YYREEE (reference sequence). CDR3 DNA: TGTGCCAGCAGCTTGGGACTAGCGGGACACACAGATACGCAGTATTTT. As protein: CASSLGLAGHTDTQYF.